This T cell receptor beta chain appears in the sequencing data of a study of CD8+CD57+ T cells in acquired aplastic anemia. Across the study: Mean yield of DNA from sorted CD4+ and CD8+ cells was 3 to 3.5 ug.

The germline V and J ends were trimmed by 2 bases and 6 bases, with 11 bases remaining between them. Germline CDR1 is SGHAT and CDR2 is FQDESV (reference sequence). The CDR3 covers 14 residues. The study profiled TCR beta VDJ and CDR3 using genomic DNA as template. MiXCR was run by TCRdb on the reads, yielding one entry per CDR3 protein. The sample contains approximately 150,000 distinct CDR3 sequences, about 64% of which appear only once. Patients who underwent sequencing had shown CD8+CD57+ cell expansion by flow cytometry. Severe acquired aplastic anemia was the diagnosis recorded for all patients.

Sequenced sample: sorted CD4+, CD8+, or CD8+CD57+ T cells (not recorded which) from PBMCs. The rearrangement joins TRBV11-1 to TRBJ1-5; no reliable D call. The receptor's source is a human donor with aplastic anemia. For the CDR3, the DNA is TGTGCCAGCAGCTTATCAGGCTCGGGTCAGCCCCAGCATTTT. Translated: CASSLSGSGQPQHF. The full variable domain, rest sourced from reference TRBV11-1 and TRBJ1-5, is EAEVAQSPRYKITEKSQAVAFWCDPISGHATLYWYRQILGQGPELLVQFQDESVVDDSQLPKDRFSAERLKGVDSTLKIQPAELGDSAMYLCASSLSGSGQPQHFGDGTRLSIL.